This T cell receptor beta chain was identified during a study of T and B cells in COVID-19 patients (dated by TCRdb to 2018 to 2021). Study-wide context: In this study, adaptive immunity was profiled in COVID-19 patients who either had active infection or had recovered, using TRB and IGH repertoire sequencing of peripheral blood. As many as 9 follow-up blood samples were taken per patient, and some of the samples covered different disease stages within the same individual. The recovered cohort had a median age of about 34 years, compared with approximately 70 years in the active-infection cohort. An age-matched reference group of roughly 39 healthy donors negative for COVID-19 antibodies was used as the comparison for repertoire analyses. A recovered cohort comprised more than 15 patients contributing roughly 20 samples, mostly after mild to moderate COVID-19 managed as outpatients. A couple of patients were included in both the recovered and active cohorts because samples were available from active disease and after recovery. Of the 20 patients in the active-infection cohort, some 17 had comorbidities associated with unfavorable COVID-19 outcome. The TCR and BCR sequence repository comprised some 40 patients and about 70 time points, with over 7 million TCR sequences analysed. Critical illness requiring mechanical ventilation or ECMO was present in about 60% of the 20 patients in the active-infection cohort. The research as a whole found: A total of 2,331 exclusive TCR clusters, including 31 low-pGen clusters, were found in the recovered cohort. Patients with COVID-19 were reported to show strongly skewed TRBV/TRBJ gene usage. During active COVID-19 the TRB repertoires were highly clonal, but at recovery diversity and richness rose above the levels seen in healthy donors. Specific T cell subsets (CD4+/Treg/CD8+) and sorted SARS-CoV-2-responsive or tetramer+ T cells had not yet been sequenced, and the corresponding sequencing experiments were ongoing. The cohort was considered too small to assess HLA contributions to COVID-19 susceptibility or severity. Few blood samples were available from mildly ill patients while symptoms were present, and early samples from severe cases were likewise scarce. The reported TCR clusters were stated to require prospective validation before clinical use.

TCRdb lists the instrument as Illumina MiSeq. TRB rearrangements were amplified by multiplex PCR with BIOMED2 TRB-A/B primer pools. Illumina-compatible adapters and 7-nucleotide sample barcodes were attached to the amplicons through two consecutive PCRs. All library PCRs used Phusion HS II polymerase. Amplicons were gel-purified with the NucleoSpin Gel and PCR Clean-up kit, quantified on Qubit, and pooled at 3 to 4 nM. Before Illumina next-generation sequencing, the quality of the amplicon pool was assessed on an Agilent 2100 Bioanalyzer. In the source study's methods: Annotation of TRB rearrangements was done in MiXCR 3.0.8 with the default MiXCR reference library. Non-productive reads and sequences with fewer than 2 reads were excluded, and each unique CDR3 nucleotide sequence counted as one clone. Clonality, diversity, richness and V-J gene usage were calculated in R 3.5.1. GLIPH2 was used to cluster TCRs by CDR3 similarity, and OLGA was used to calculate generation probabilities. Only GLIPH2 clusters containing at least four unique TCR clonotypes present in at least three individuals were kept. TCRdb itself trimmed the public reads at Q25 with fastp, ran MiXCR and retained productive beta chains. Identical CDR3 proteins give one entry, which carries the most common genes and DNA. The V and J calls shown here were made by TCRdb, not taken from the authors' results. Recorded for this sample are some 13,000 distinct CDR3 sequences; roughly 25% of them occurred a single time. 3.5% to 4.5% of the sample goes to the ten largest clones.

For this clonotype: Its specific antigen is unknown. No much larger clonotype is one base removed from it; base qualities were not supplied.

TRB repertoires were amplified from about 260-540 ng of genomic DNA extracted from blood. This receptor was taken from a human donor who had recovered from COVID-19. The sequencing input was blood.

The CDR3 protein is CASSPHQGRAGETQYF. At the DNA level, the sequence is TGTGCCAGCAGCCCTCATCAGGGGAGGGCCGGAGAGACCCAGTACTTC. Rearrangement joined TRBV6-5 to TRBJ2-5; perhaps TRBD2 is the D gene, with 7 bases matching. The V end loses 6 bases and the J end loses 4 bases, and a stretch of 21 bases separates them. The CDR3 sequence holds 16 residues, the cysteine and phenylalanine included. CDR3 DNA only is kept here, 48 bases in frame from base 1. Per the germline V gene, MNHEY is the CDR1 and SVGAGI is the CDR2.